The 31 T cell receptor beta chains below all came from one sample that was sequenced in a study of early T cells in non-severe SARS-CoV-2 infection. TCRdb reprocessed the 5' RACE reads via MiXCR and lists one record per CDR3 protein. The table records more than 35,000 distinct CDR3 sequences, roughly 11% of them present only once. Sequenced: whole blood. The source is an adult who was a healthcare worker with PCR-confirmed SARS-CoV-2 infection or an uninfected control (not recorded which).

This clonotype has at least ten counts. The rearrangement links TRBV7-9 to TRBJ1-3; no definite D call. V was clipped by 0 bases and J by 4 bases, with 13 bases between them. This CDR3 spans 16 amino acids. Germline lookup yields CDR1 SEHNR and CDR2 FQNEAQ (reference sequence). The CDR3 nucleotides are TGTGCCAGCAGCTTAGCGCGGGCAGCCGGAGGAAACACCATATATTTT. Translating gives CASSLARAAGGNTIYF.

This clonotype has ten or more counts. The chain uses TRBV28 and TRBJ1-4, with 7 positions matching TRBD1. The germline V gene has CDR1 MDHEN and CDR2 SYDVKM. CDR3 length equals 17 residues. V was pared by 1 base and J by 14 bases, with 19 bases of the junction left unmatched. CDR3 DNA sequence: TGTGCCAGCAGTTTATCCTCCTCGGGGACAGAGGCTCAAGGGCTGTTTTTT. It is translated as CASSLSSSGTEAQGLFF.

This chain joins TRBV6-2 or TRBV6-3 and TRBJ2-3; no clear D. CDR1 MNHEY and CDR2 SVGEGT come from the germline V gene. The CDR3 contains 15 residues. V lost 6 bases and J lost 4, with 17 bases in between. CDR3 sequence reads: CASSPHPTEADTQYF. CDR3 DNA: TGTGCCAGCAGCCCCCATCCAACTGAGGCAGATACGCAGTATTTT.

This clonotype was detected ten times or more. The chain has TRBV4-1 and TRBJ2-5, with 9 bases identical to TRBD1. Trimming at V came to 0 bases and at J to 7 bases, leaving 6 bases not matched to a gene. CDR3 length: 15 amino acids. CDR1 is MGHRA, CDR2 YSYEKL, per germline. CDR3 amino acids: CASSQDRDRGWTQYF. In nucleotides, the CDR3 is TGCGCCAGCAGCCAAGACCGAGACAGGGGGTGGACCCAGTACTTC.

In DNA, the CDR3 is TGTGCTAGTGGTTTGGGGGGCGTTAAGGGCAAAAACATTCAGTACTTC. Its protein is CASGLGGVKGKNIQYF. The rearrangement joins TRBV12-5 to TRBJ2-4; tentatively, D is TRBD1 (5 bases). CDR3 size: 16 residues. Trimming removed 1 base from V and 3 bases from J, with 13 bases in between. Looked up from germline, CDR1 is LGHNT and CDR2 is FRNRAP.

In its sample, this clonotype was seen a few times. V usage is TRBV6-2 or TRBV6-3 and J usage is TRBJ2-4; possible D gene TRBD1, 5 bases. V was cut by 5 bases and J by 11 bases, with 16 bases left in between. Looked up from germline, CDR1 is MNHEY and CDR2 is SVGEGT. CDR3 size: 13 residues. The CDR3 loop reads CASSPRPVGVQYF. The CDR3 DNA reads as TGTGCCAGCAGTCCTCGTCCTGTAGGGGTTCAGTACTTC.

The chain links TRBV2 to TRBJ1-1; 9 bases match TRBD1. The CDR3 runs 14 residues. Germline-derived CDR1 and CDR2 are SNHLY and FYNNEI. Trimming cost V 5 bases and J 4 bases; bases outside gene matches: 5. The CDR3 DNA sequence: TGTGCCAGCAGTACGGGACAGGGCGGCACTGAAGCTTTCTTT. This translates into CASSTGQGGTEAFF.

The sample holds many counts of this clonotype. The rearrangement joins TRBV29-1 to TRBJ2-1, with D perhaps TRBD1 (6 bases). The ends were cut back, 3 bases at V and 3 bases at J, with 9 bases in the middle. This CDR3 comprises 13 residues. The germline gives CDR1 SQVTM, CDR2 ANQGSEA. This CDR3 is CSVEGAYYNEQFF. The DNA of the CDR3 is TGCAGCGTTGAGGGGGCGTACTACAATGAGCAGTTCTTC.

This clonotype has at least ten counts. In DNA, the CDR3 is TGCAGCGTTGAAACATTACCTGTGAACTGGTGGACTGAAGCTTTCTTT. The encoded protein is CSVETLPVNWWTEAFF. V gene TRBV29-1 combines with J gene TRBJ1-1; the D is unclear. The V end was cut by 2 bases, the J end by 5 bases, with 21 bases between. CDR1 is SQVTM and CDR2 is ANQGSEA in the germline V gene. The CDR3 spans 16 residues.

V usage is TRBV5-1 and J usage is TRBJ2-4; D is perhaps TRBD2 (6 bases). The ends were cut back, 1 base at V and 0 bases at J, with 14 bases in the middle. The CDR3 runs 17 residues. Germline CDR1 is SGHRS and CDR2 is YFSETQ. The CDR3 region is CASSLWGLEEAKNIQYF. In nucleotides, the CDR3 is TGCGCCAGCAGCTTGTGGGGACTGGAAGAAGCCAAAAACATTCAGTACTTC.

This clonotype was found a few times. This chain joins TRBV3-1 and TRBJ2-1; D is undetermined. Germline assignment: CDR1 LGHDT and CDR2 YNNKEL (reference sequence). The CDR3 contains 12 residues. Trimming took off 1 base at V and 12 bases at J, with 10 bases between the two ends. In DNA form, the CDR3 reads TGTGCCAGCAGCCAAGTCGAGGAGAGGCAGTTCTTC. This gives the protein CASSQVEERQFF.

At least ten counts were recorded for this clonotype. The J gene is TRBJ2-1, the V gene TRBV28; weak D call: TRBD1 (6 bases). The ends were cut back, 3 bases at V and 6 bases at J, with 9 bases in the middle. Looked up from germline, CDR1 is MDHEN and CDR2 is SYDVKM. The CDR3 contains 13 residues. The CDR3 protein is CASSFLGGNEQFF. For the CDR3, the DNA is TGTGCCAGCAGTTTCTTAGGGGGCAATGAGCAGTTCTTC.

This clonotype was detected a few times. V is TRBV29-1 and J is TRBJ2-2, with D unresolved. Trimming removed 3 bases at V and 0 bases at J, with 11 bases between. The germline CDR1 and CDR2 sequences are SQVTM and ANQGSEA. The CDR3 spans 15 residues. CDR3 amino acids: CSVDSGKSNTGELFF. The CDR3 DNA reads TGCAGCGTTGATTCTGGAAAATCGAACACCGGGGAGCTGTTTTTT.

This chain uses TRBV10-3 with TRBJ1-1; D unresolved. The ends were cut back, 6 bases at V and 0 bases at J, with 8 bases in the middle. The CDR3 length is 13 residues. Germline V lookup: CDR1 ENHRY, CDR2 SYGVKD. The CDR3 loop reads CAIRTELNTEAFF. In DNA, the CDR3 is TGTGCCATCAGGACCGAGTTGAACACTGAAGCTTTCTTT.

This clonotype was seen at least ten times. V gene TRBV7-2 combines with J gene TRBJ2-3; D might be TRBD2 (6 bases). The CDR3 is made up of 16 amino acids. Germline CDR1 and CDR2: SGHTA and FQGNSA. The V end was cut by 2 bases, the J end by 3 bases, with 15 bases between. For the CDR3, the DNA is TGTGCCAGCAGCTTACTCTCGGCGGGGAGAACAGATACGCAGTATTTT. Its protein is CASSLLSAGRTDTQYF.

This chain uses TRBV20-1 with TRBJ2-5, with D possibly matching TRBD1 (5 bases). The germline V and J ends were trimmed by 1 base and 3 bases, with 9 bases remaining between them. The CDR3 length is 13 residues. The germline V gene encodes CDR1 DFQATT and CDR2 SNEGSKA (reference sequence). The CDR3 DNA sequence: TGCAGTGCTAGAGCGCAGGGCAAAGAGACCCAGTACTTC. The encoded protein is CSARAQGKETQYF.

The CDR3 bases are TGCGCCAGCAGCCACATCCGATTCAGGGGACGGAGTCAGCCCCAGCATTTT. Its translation: CASSHIRFRGRSQPQHF. The chain links TRBV4-1 to TRBJ1-5; a possible D gene is TRBD1 (6 bases). Looked up from germline, CDR1 is MGHRA and CDR2 is YSYEKL. This CDR3 comprises 17 residues. Deletions cut 3 bases from V and 6 bases from J, with 21 bases between.

The chain has TRBV28 and TRBJ2-3; 13 nucleotides line up with TRBD2. Trimming at V came to 5 bases and at J to 3 bases, leaving 5 bases not matched to a gene. This CDR3 has 16 residues. From germline, CDR1 is MDHEN and CDR2 SYDVKM. The CDR3 reads CASSTSGRGWTDTQYF. CDR3 nucleotide sequence: TGTGCCAGCAGTACTAGCGGGAGGGGGTGGACAGATACGCAGTATTTT. Variable domain in full (rest from reference TRBV28 and TRBJ2-3): DVKVTQSSRYLVKRTGEKVFLECVQDMDHENMFWYRQDPGLGLRLIYFSYDVKMKEKGDIPEGYSVSREKKERFSLILESASTNQTSMYLCASSTSGRGWTDTQYFGPGTRLTVL.

At least ten counts were recorded for this clonotype. This chain uses TRBV28 with TRBJ2-7; D is unclear. V was clipped by 3 bases and J by 5 bases, with 11 bases between them. Germline lookup yields CDR1 MDHEN and CDR2 SYDVKM. CDR3 length: 13 amino acids. The chain's CDR3 is CASSFPDVHEQYF. CDR3 DNA: TGTGCCAGCAGTTTCCCCGACGTCCACGAGCAGTACTTC.

There are a few counts of this clonotype. The genes are TRBV20-1 and TRBJ2-1; D perhaps matches TRBD2 (6 bases). Germline CDR1 is DFQATT and CDR2 is SNEGSKA (reference sequence). CDR3 length: 14 amino acids. V was trimmed by 4 bases and J by 4 bases, leaving 14 bases between them. The DNA of the CDR3 is TGCAGTGCTATAGAGCTAGCGAAATACAATGAGCAGTTCTTC. Its protein is CSAIELAKYNEQFF.

Many counts were recorded for this clonotype. CDR3 loop: CASSLGREVFYEQYF. The CDR3 region has the DNA TGTGCCAGCAGCTTAGGCAGGGAGGTGTTCTACGAGCAGTACTTC. The V gene is TRBV7-9, the J gene TRBJ2-7, with D perhaps matching TRBD2 (6 bases). Germline V gene lookup returns CDR1 SEHNR and CDR2 FQNEAQ (reference sequence). The CDR3 has 15 amino acids. V was pared by 1 base and J by 3 bases, with 13 bases between.

This clonotype occurred a few times. The chain carries TRBV16 and TRBJ2-5; D is ambiguous. This CDR3 is built from 14 residues. The germline V and J ends were trimmed by 4 bases and 5 bases, with 14 bases remaining between them. CDR1 and CDR2 from the germline V gene are KGHSY and FQNENV. The CDR3 region has the DNA TGTGCCAGCAGCCTTGGACGGACGACGGAGACCCAGTACTTC. It specifies CASSLGRTTETQYF.

A few counts support this clonotype. J is TRBJ2-3 and V is TRBV6-1, with 11 bases lining up with TRBD2. V shed 3 bases, J shed 5 bases, and the junction held 10 bases outside the gene matches. CDR1 MNHNS and CDR2 SASEGT come from the germline V gene. The CDR3 is made up of 17 amino acids. The CDR3 reads CASSDGGAGTSGDTQYF. CDR3 nucleotides: TGTGCCAGCAGTGACGGCGGGGCCGGGACTAGCGGAGATACGCAGTATTTT.

This clonotype was seen many times. This chain links TRBV20-1 with TRBJ2-7, with D tentatively TRBD2 (5 bases). V lost 0 bases to trimming and J lost 4 bases, with 28 bases between them. Germline V gene sequence: CDR1 DFQATT, CDR2 SNEGSKA (reference sequence). This CDR3 has 19 amino acids. The CDR3 DNA follows: TGCAGTGCTAGAGATAAAGCTCGAGCGGTCGACCCCTACGATTACGAGCAGTACTTC. As protein: CSARDKARAVDPYDYEQYF.

This chain connects TRBV20-1 to TRBJ1-1; D remains ambiguous. The CDR3 is 14 residues long. Trimming stripped 0 bases from V and 1 base from J, with 9 bases between. Germline assignment: CDR1 DFQATT and CDR2 SNEGSKA (reference sequence). CDR3 protein: CSAREVPGNTEAFF. The DNA of the CDR3 is TGCAGTGCTAGAGAAGTACCTGGGAACACTGAAGCTTTCTTT.

This clonotype occurred many times. J is TRBJ2-5 and V is TRBV7-6, with D uncertain. The CDR3 covers 12 residues. Trimming stripped 4 bases from V and 3 bases from J, with 6 bases between. Germline-derived CDR1 and CDR2 are SGHVS and FNYEAQ. CDR3 loop: CASSSEEETQYF. The DNA of the CDR3 is TGTGCCAGCAGCTCCGAGGAAGAGACCCAGTACTTC.

This clonotype was observed at least ten times. The chain uses TRBV24-1 and TRBJ1-2; D remains unclear. Trimming left V 3 bases short and J 2 bases short, with 6 bases between. CDR3 length: 13 amino acids. Germline CDR1 reads KGHDR; CDR2 reads SFDVKD. As DNA, the CDR3 is TGTGCCACCAGTGATCGGGAGAACTATGGCTACACCTTC. Amino acids: CATSDRENYGYTF.

In its sample, this clonotype was seen many times. The CDR3 loop reads CASSPHQGPAFNQPQHF. In DNA, the CDR3 is TGTGCCAGCAGTCCACATCAAGGGCCAGCCTTCAATCAGCCCCAGCATTTT. The J gene is TRBJ1-5, the V gene TRBV25-1; D is unclear. CDR1 and CDR2 from the germline V gene are MGHDK and SYGVNS. The CDR3 is 17 residues long. The germline V and J ends were trimmed by 5 bases and 3 bases, with 20 bases remaining between them.

This clonotype was recorded at least ten times. This CDR3 reads CASTLNTEAFF. The CDR3 DNA is TGTGCCAGCACCTTGAACACTGAAGCTTTCTTT. This chain uses TRBV6-1 with TRBJ1-1, with unresolved D. V gave up 7 bases and J gave up 0 bases, with 3 bases separating them. The CDR3 consists of 11 residues. Germline CDR1 MNHNS, CDR2 SASEGT.

This clonotype was seen repeatedly, ten times or more. The chain joins TRBV12-3 or TRBV12-4 to TRBJ1-5, with D possibly matching TRBD1 (6 bases). The CDR3 has 14 amino acids. Trimming shortened V by 7 bases and J by 0 bases, and 10 bases separated the two germline ends. This chain's CDR3 is CASTRGNSNQPQHF. CDR3 nucleotide sequence: TGTGCCAGCACTAGGGGGAATAGCAATCAGCCCCAGCATTTT.

This clonotype was picked up many times. The V call is TRBV5-6, the J call TRBJ1-5; 7 nucleotides align to TRBD1. The V segment lost 0 bases and the J segment 6 bases; nucleotides outside the gene matches: 6. This CDR3 contains 15 residues. The germline V gene has CDR1 SGHDT and CDR2 YYEEEE. The CDR3 is CASSLGTGPIQPQHF. For the CDR3, the DNA is TGTGCCAGCAGCTTGGGGACAGGCCCAATTCAGCCCCAGCATTTT. Based on the CDR3 plus reference TRBV5-6 and TRBJ1-5, the full variable domain is DAGVTQSPTHLIKTRGQQVTLRCSPKSGHDTVSWYQQALGQGPQFIFQYYEEEERQRGNFPDRFSGHQFPNYSSELNVNALLLGDSALYLCASSLGTGPIQPQHFGDGTRLSIL.